This T cell receptor beta chain was sequenced for a study of response to subunit inactivated influenza vaccine. MiXCR, run by TCRdb on the RT-PCR reads, gives a single entry per CDR3 protein. Of under 750,000 distinct CDR3 sequences in the sample, about an eighth were seen once. Findings and caveats of the study: The authors suggested that every seasonal influenza vaccination recruits few new T cells.

This clonotype turned up a few times. Its antigen is not known. The germline V and J ends were trimmed by 2 bases and 6 bases, with 10 bases remaining between them. CDR3 size: 12 residues. CDR1 is SQVTM, CDR2 ANQGSEA, per germline. The V call is TRBV29-1, the J call TRBJ1-1; D perhaps matches TRBD1 (6 bases). The sample here was PBMCs from blood, taken on the day of vaccination. This receptor was taken from a man aged 50 to 60 who received an inactivated influenza vaccine. The CDR3 DNA sequence: TGCAGCGTTGAACTCAGGGGTTCTGAAGCTTTCTTT. Translation gives CSVELRGSEAFF.